What follows are 10 T cell receptor beta chains derived from one specimen sequenced in a study of OX40 agonist ivuxolimab in advanced cancers. TCRdb keeps only in-frame clones here, not all; method: immunoSEQ multiplex PCR. Here the sample spans some 50,000 clones, 70% to 90% being singletons. This specimen consisted of CD4+ or CD8+ T cells sorted from blood, obtained in a trial of the OX40 agonist ivuxolimab. The receptors were sampled from an adult with an advanced solid tumor such as melanoma, head and neck, liver or kidney cancer.

This chain joins TRBV4-2 and TRBJ2-3, with D perhaps given as TRBD1 or TRBD2 (5 bases each). This CDR3 has 18 amino acids. Trimming left V 0 bases short and J 1 base short, with 17 bases between. Germline V gives CDR1 LGHNA, CDR2 YNFKEQ. The CDR3 loop reads CASSQEGAQAGRTDTQYF. CDR3 bases: TGTGCCAGCAGCCAAGAAGGGGCGCAGGCGGGCCGCACAGATACGCAGTATTTT.

The chain combines TRBV5-6 with TRBJ2-3; no reliable D call. Germline V gene data show CDR1 as SGHDT and CDR2 as YYEEEE. The length of the CDR3 is 15 residues. The germline V and J ends were trimmed by 2 bases and 0 bases, with 10 bases remaining between them. This CDR3 reads CASSLSYGSTDTQYF. As DNA, the CDR3 is TGTGCCAGCAGCTTAAGCTACGGGAGCACAGATACGCAGTATTTT. Together with reference TRBV5-6 and TRBJ2-3, the CDR3 gives the full variable domain: DAGVTQSPTHLIKTRGQQVTLRCSPKSGHDTVSWYQQALGQGPQFIFQYYEEEERQRGNFPDRFSGHQFPNYSSELNVNALLLGDSALYLCASSLSYGSTDTQYFGPGTRLTVL.

The V gene is TRBV19, the J gene TRBJ2-7, with 9 nucleotides matching TRBD1. Losses at the gene ends were 3 bases for V and 2 bases for J; bases not matched to a gene: 2. CDR3 length equals 14 residues. CDR1 is LNHDA, CDR2 SQIVND, per germline (reference sequence). The CDR3 spells CASSIGTGTYEQYF. In DNA form, the CDR3 reads TGTGCCAGTAGTATTGGGACAGGGACCTACGAGCAGTACTTC. The variable domain in full, completed from reference TRBV19 and TRBJ2-7, reads DGGITQSPKYLFRKEGQNVTLSCEQNLNHDAMYWYRQDPGQGLRLIYYSQIVNDFQKGDIAEGYSVSREKKESFPLTVTSAQKNPTAFYLCASSIGTGTYEQYFGPGTRLTVT.

The rearrangement joins TRBV5-4 to TRBJ1-1; D is unresolved. There are 15 residues in the CDR3. CDR1 SGHNT and CDR2 YYREEE come from the germline V gene (reference sequence). V gave up 0 bases and J gave up 0 bases, with 9 bases separating them. CDR3 nucleotide sequence: TGTGCCAGCAGCTTGGGGAGCAGTTTGAACACTGAAGCTTTCTTT. Translation gives CASSLGSSLNTEAFF. The variable domain in full, with the rest retrieved from reference TRBV5-4 and TRBJ1-1, is ETGVTQSPTHLIKTRGQQVTLRCSSQSGHNTVSWYQQALGQGPQFIFQYYREEENGRGNFPPRFSGLQFPNYSSELNVNALELDDSALYLCASSLGSSLNTEAFFGQGTRLTVV.

This clone was observed a single time. This chain connects TRBV28 to TRBJ1-1; TRBD1 is a possible D gene (6 bases). CDR3 size: 16 residues. Germline assignment: CDR1 MDHEN and CDR2 SYDVKM. Trimming shortened V by 4 bases and J by 4 bases, and 19 bases separated the two germline ends. The CDR3 nucleotides read TGTGCCAGCAGTTCTATTACAGACAGGATTGGCACTGAAGCTTTCTTT. It specifies CASSSITDRIGTEAFF.

This chain's CDR3 is CASTLGGVRTEAFF. The CDR3 nucleotides are TGTGCCAGCACCCTCGGAGGGGTGAGAACTGAAGCTTTCTTT. The chain links TRBV5-5 to TRBJ1-1; a weak D match, TRBD1 (5 bases). Germline V CDR1 and CDR2: SGHKS, YYEKEE (reference sequence). The CDR3 is 14 residues long. V gave up 6 bases and J gave up 5 bases, with 17 bases separating them. Drawing the rest from reference TRBV5-5 and TRBJ1-1, the complete variable domain is DAGVTQSPTHLIKTRGQQVTLRCSPISGHKSVSWYQQVLGQGPQFIFQYYEKEERGRGNFPDRFSARQFPNYSSELNVNALLLGDSALYLCASTLGGVRTEAFFGQGTRLTVV.

The chain is built from TRBV11-1 and TRBJ2-1, with D tentatively TRBD1 or TRBD2 (5 bases each). Germline V CDR1 and CDR2: SGHAT, FQDESV (reference sequence). The CDR3 has 15 residues. The V end was cut by 5 bases, the J end by 6 bases, with 17 bases between. The CDR3 nucleotides are TGTGCCAGCAGCCTCCGCCTTGGGGGTATCAATGAGCAGTTCTTC. It translates to CASSLRLGGINEQFF.

V and J are TRBV2 and TRBJ1-2; tentatively, D is TRBD1 (6 bases). Trimming cost V 1 base and J 4 bases, with 13 bases left between them. The CDR3 is made up of 15 amino acids. From germline, CDR1 is SNHLY and CDR2 FYNNEI. The CDR3 DNA reads TGTGCCAGCAGTGAAGGTCGGGGGCGGGCCTATGGCTACACCTTC. This gives the protein CASSEGRGRAYGYTF. The full variable domain, completed using reference TRBV2 and TRBJ1-2, is EPEVTQTPSHQVTQMGQEVILRCVPISNHLYFYWYRQILGQKVEFLVSFYNNEISEKSEIFDDQFSVERPDGSNFTLKIRSTKLEDSAMYFCASSEGRGRAYGYTFGSGTRLTVV.

The chain combines TRBV4-1 with TRBJ2-7; 9 positions match TRBD2. Trimming removed 1 base from V and 4 bases from J; junction bases left unmatched: 14. The CDR3 is made up of 18 amino acids. CDR1 MGHRA and CDR2 YSYEKL come from the germline V gene. CDR3 bases: TGCGCCAGCAGCCAAGTCGGCAGCGCGGGAGGGAATAGGTACGAGCAGTACTTC. Encoded protein: CASSQVGSAGGNRYEQYF.

There are a few counts of this clone. The V gene is TRBV6-5, the J gene TRBJ2-1; TRBD2 agrees at 10 bases. CDR3 length equals 15 residues. Germline-derived CDR1 and CDR2 are MNHEY and SVGAGI. Trimming at V came to 2 bases and at J to 10 bases, leaving 8 bases not matched to a gene. The CDR3 DNA follows: TGTGCCAGCAGTTACGGGCTAGCGGGAGCACGGGAGCAGTTCTTC. Amino acid sequence: CASSYGLAGAREQFF.